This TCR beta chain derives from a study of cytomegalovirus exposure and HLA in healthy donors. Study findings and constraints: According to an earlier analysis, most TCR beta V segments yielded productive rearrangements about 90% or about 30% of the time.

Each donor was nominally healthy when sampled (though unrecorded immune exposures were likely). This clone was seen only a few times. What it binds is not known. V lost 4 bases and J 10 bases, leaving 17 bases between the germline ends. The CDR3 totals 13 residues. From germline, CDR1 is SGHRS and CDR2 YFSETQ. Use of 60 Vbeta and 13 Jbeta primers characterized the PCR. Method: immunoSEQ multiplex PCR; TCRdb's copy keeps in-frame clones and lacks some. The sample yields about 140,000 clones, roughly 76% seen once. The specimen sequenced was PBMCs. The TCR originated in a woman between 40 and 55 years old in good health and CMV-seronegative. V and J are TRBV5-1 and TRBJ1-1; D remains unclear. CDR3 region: CASSPVGVGLAFF. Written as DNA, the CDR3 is TGCGCCAGCAGCCCGGTCGGGGTTGGGCTAGCTTTCTTT.